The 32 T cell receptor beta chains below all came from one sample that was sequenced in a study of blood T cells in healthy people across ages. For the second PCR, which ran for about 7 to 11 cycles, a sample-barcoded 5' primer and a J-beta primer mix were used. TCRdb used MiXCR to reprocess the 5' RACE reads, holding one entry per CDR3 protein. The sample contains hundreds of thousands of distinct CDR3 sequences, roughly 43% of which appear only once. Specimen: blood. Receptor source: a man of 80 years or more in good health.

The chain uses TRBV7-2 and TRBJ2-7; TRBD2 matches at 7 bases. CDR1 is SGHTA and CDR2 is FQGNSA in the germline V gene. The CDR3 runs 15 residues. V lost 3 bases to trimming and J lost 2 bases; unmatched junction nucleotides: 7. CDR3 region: CASSFMRSGTYEQYF. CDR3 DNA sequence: TGTGCCAGCAGCTTTATGAGAAGCGGGACCTACGAGCAGTACTTC.

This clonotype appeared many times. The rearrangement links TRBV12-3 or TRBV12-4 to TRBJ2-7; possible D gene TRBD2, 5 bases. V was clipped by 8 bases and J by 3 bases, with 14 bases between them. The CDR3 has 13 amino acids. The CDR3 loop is CASRASSHYEQYF. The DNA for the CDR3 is TGTGCCAGCCGAGCTAGCAGCCACTACGAGCAGTACTTC.

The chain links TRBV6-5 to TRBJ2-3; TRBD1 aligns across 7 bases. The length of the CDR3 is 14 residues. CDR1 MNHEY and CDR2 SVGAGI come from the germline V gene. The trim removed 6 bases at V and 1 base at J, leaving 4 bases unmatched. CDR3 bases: TGTGCCAGCAGACGAGGGACAGGCACAGATACGCAGTATTTT. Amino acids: CASRRGTGTDTQYF.

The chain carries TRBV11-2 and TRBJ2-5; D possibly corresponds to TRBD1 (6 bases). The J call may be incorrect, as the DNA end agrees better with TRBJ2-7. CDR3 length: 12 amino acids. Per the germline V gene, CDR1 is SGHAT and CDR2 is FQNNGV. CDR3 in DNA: TGTGCCAGCCGTACAGGGACCCACGAGCAGTACTTC. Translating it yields CASRTGTHEQYF.

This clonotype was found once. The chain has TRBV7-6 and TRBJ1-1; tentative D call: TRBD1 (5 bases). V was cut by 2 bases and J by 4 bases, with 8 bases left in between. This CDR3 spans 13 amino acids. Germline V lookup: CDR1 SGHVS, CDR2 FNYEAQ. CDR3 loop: CASSLRGVTEAFF. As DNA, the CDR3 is TGTGCCAGCAGCTTACGAGGGGTCACTGAAGCTTTCTTT.

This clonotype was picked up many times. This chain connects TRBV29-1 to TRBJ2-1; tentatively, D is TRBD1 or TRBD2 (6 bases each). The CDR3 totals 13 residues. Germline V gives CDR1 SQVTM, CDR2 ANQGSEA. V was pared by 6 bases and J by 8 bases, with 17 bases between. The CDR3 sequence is CSVAVGGLHEQFF. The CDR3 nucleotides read TGCAGCGTGGCTGTAGGGGGGTTACATGAGCAGTTCTTC.

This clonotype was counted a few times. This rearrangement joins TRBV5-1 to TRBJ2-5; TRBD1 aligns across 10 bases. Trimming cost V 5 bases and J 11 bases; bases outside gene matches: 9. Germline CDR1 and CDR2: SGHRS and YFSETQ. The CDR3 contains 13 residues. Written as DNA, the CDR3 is TGCGCCAGCAGAGACGGGACAGGGGTTGAGCAGTACTTC. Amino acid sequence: CASRDGTGVEQYF. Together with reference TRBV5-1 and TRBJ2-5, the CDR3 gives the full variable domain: KAGVTQTPRYLIKTRGQQVTLSCSPISGHRSVSWYQQTPGQGLQFLFEYFSETQRNKGNFPGRFSGRQFSNSRSEMNVSTLELGDSALYLCASRDGTGVEQYFGPGTRLLVL.

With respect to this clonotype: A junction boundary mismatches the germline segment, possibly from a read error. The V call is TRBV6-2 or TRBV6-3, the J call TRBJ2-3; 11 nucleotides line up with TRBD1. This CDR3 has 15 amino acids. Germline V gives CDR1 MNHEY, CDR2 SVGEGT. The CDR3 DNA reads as TGTGCCAACAGTCCCGGGACAGGGGGGAAATATACGCAGTATTTT. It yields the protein CANSPGTGGKYTQYF.

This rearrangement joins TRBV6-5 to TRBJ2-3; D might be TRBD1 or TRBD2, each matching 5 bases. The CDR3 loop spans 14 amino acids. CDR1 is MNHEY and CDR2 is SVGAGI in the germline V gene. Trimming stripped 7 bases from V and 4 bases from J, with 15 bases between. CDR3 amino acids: CASTAGTQADTQYF. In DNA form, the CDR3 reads TGTGCCAGCACCGCCGGGACGCAGGCAGATACGCAGTATTTT.

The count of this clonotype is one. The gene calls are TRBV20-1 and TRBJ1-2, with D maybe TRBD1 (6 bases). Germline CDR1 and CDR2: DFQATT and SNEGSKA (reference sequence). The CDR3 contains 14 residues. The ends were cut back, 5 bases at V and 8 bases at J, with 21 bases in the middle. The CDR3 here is CSAEPAGEAYGYTF. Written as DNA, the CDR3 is TGCAGTGCTGAGCCGGCAGGGGAGGCCTACGGCTACACCTTC.

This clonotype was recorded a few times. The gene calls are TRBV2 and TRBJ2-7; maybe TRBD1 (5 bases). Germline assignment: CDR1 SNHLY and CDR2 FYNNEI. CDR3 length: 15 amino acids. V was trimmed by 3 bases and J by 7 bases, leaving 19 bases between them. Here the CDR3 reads CASSDVDTQGNEQYF. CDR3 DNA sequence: TGTGCCAGCAGTGACGTGGACACACAAGGGAATGAGCAGTACTTC.

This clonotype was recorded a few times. CDR3 residues: CASSLWGLAGSGSYNEQFF. The DNA for the CDR3 is TGTGCCAGCAGTTTATGGGGACTAGCGGGAAGCGGGTCCTACAATGAGCAGTTCTTC. The chain is built from TRBV12-3 or TRBV12-4 and TRBJ2-1; 13 nucleotides agree with TRBD2. The CDR3 length is 19 residues. V lost 2 bases to trimming and J lost 1 base; unmatched junction nucleotides: 8.

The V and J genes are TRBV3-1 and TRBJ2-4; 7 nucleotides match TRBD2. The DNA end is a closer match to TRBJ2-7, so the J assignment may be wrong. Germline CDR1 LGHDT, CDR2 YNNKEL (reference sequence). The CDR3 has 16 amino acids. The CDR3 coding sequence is TGTGCCAGCAGCCAAGCTGGAAGCGGGGAAACCTACGAGCAGTACTTC. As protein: CASSQAGSGETYEQYF.

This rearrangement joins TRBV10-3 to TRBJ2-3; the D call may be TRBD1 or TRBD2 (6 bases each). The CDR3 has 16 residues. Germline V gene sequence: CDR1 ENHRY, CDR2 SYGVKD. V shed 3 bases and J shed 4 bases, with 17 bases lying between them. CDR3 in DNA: TGTGCCATCAGTGACCCCGGGGGCGGTACTTCAGATACGCAGTATTTT. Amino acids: CAISDPGGGTSDTQYF.

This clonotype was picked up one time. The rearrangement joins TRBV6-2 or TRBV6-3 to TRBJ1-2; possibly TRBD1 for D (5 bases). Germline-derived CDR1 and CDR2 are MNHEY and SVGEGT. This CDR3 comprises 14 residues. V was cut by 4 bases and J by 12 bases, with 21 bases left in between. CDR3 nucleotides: TGTGCCAGCAGTTCGCTCGGGGGAACGAATGAGGACACCTTC. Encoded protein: CASSSLGGTNEDTF.

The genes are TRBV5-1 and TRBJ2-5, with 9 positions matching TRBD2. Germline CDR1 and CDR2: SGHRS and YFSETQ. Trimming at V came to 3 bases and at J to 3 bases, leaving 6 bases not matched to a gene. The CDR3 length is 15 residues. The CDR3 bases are TGCGCCAGCAGCTATCTAGCGGGGTCCGAAGAGACCCAGTACTTC. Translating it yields CASSYLAGSEETQYF.

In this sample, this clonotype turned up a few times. For the CDR3, the DNA is TGCAGTGCTAGAACCGGGACGGGTTACAATGAGCAGTTCTTC. It is translated as CSARTGTGYNEQFF. The V and J genes are TRBV20-1 and TRBJ2-1, with D perhaps TRBD1 or TRBD2 (5 bases each). The CDR3 totals 14 residues. Germline values: CDR1 DFQATT, CDR2 SNEGSKA (reference sequence). V was trimmed by 2 bases and J by 4 bases, leaving 12 bases between them.

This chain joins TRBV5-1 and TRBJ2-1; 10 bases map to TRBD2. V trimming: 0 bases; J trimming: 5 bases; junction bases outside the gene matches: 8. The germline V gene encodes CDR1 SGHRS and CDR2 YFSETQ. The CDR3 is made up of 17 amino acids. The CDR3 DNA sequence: TGCGCCAGCAGCTTGGATCAGTGGACTAGCGGAAACAATGAGCAGTTCTTC. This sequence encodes CASSLDQWTSGNNEQFF.

Written as DNA, the CDR3 is TGTGCCAGCAGCTTAGTCTCCGCTAGCGGTTACCACAATGAGCAGTACTTC. Amino acid sequence: CASSLVSASGYHNEQYF. The chain is built from TRBV7-3 and TRBJ2-7, with TRBD2 matching 7 bases. The CDR3 is made up of 17 amino acids. The V gene end was trimmed by 2 bases and the J gene end by 7 bases; junction bases not matched to a gene: 17. CDR1 and CDR2 from the germline V gene are SGHTA and FQGTGA. The entire variable domain, with the rest obtained from reference TRBV7-3 and TRBJ2-7, is as follows: GAGVSQTPSNKVTEKGKYVELRCDPISGHTALYWYRQSLGQGPEFLIYFQGTGAADDSGLPNDRFFAVRPEGSVSTLKIQRTERGDSAVYLCASSLVSASGYHNEQYFGPGTRLTVT.

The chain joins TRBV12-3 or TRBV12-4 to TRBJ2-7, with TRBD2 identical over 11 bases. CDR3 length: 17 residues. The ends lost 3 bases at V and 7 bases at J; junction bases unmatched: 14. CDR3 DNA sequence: TGTGCCAGCAGTTTGTTGGAGCGGCTAGCGGGAGGAAATGAGCAGTACTTC. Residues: CASSLLERLAGGNEQYF.

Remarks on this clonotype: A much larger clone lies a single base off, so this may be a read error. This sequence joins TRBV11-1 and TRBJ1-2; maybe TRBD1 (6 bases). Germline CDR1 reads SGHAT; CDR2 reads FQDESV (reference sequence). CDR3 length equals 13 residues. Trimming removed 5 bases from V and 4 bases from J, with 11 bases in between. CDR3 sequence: CASSVGTTYGYTF. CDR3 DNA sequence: TGTGCCAGCAGCGTTGGGACAACCTATGGCTACACCTTC. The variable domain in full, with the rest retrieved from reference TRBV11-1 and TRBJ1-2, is EAEVAQSPRYKITEKSQAVAFWCDPISGHATLYWYRQILGQGPELLVQFQDESVVDDSQLPKDRFSAERLKGVDSTLKIQPAELGDSAMYLCASSVGTTYGYTFGSGTRLTVV.

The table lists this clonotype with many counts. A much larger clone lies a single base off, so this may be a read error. CDR3 bases: TGCAGCGTTTGCCGGGACGGCAATGAGCAGTACTTC. This sequence encodes CSVCRDGNEQYF. The chain has TRBV29-1 and TRBJ2-5, with D perhaps being TRBD1 or TRBD2 (5 bases each). CDR3 size: 12 residues. Germline CDR1 and CDR2: SQVTM and ANQGSEA. V was clipped by 5 bases and J by 11 bases, with 18 bases between them.

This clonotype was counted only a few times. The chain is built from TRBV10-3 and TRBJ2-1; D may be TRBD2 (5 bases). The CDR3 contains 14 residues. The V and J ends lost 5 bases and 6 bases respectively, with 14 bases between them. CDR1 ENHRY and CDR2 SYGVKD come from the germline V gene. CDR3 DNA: TGTGCCATCAGTAAGGAGGAGATCAGCAATGAGCAGTTCTTC. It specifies CAISKEEISNEQFF.

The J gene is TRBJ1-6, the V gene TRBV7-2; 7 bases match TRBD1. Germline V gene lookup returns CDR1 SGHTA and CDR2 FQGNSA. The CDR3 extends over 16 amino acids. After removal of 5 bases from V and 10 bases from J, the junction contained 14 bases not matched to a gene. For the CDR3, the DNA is TGTGCCAGCAGCAAGGCCCCGGCAGGGGGAGGCTCACCCCTCCACTTT. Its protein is CASSKAPAGGGSPLHF.

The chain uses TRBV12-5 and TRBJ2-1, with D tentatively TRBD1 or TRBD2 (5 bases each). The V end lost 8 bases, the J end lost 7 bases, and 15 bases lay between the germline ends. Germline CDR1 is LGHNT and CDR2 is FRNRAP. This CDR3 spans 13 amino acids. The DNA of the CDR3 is TGTGCTAGTAGAGCAGGGTCGGGGAATGAGCAGTTCTTC. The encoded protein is CASRAGSGNEQFF.

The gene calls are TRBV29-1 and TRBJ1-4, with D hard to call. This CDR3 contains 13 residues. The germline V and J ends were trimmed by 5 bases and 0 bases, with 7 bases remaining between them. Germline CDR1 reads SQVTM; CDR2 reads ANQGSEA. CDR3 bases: TGCAGCGTTCGCGGGGCAACTAATGAAAAACTGTTTTTT. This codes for CSVRGATNEKLFF.

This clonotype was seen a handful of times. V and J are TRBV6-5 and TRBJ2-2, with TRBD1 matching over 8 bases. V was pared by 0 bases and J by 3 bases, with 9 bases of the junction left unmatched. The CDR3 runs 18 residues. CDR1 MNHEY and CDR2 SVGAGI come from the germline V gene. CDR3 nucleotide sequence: TGTGCCAGCAGTTACTCCCCCGGACAGGGTCGGGACACCGGGGAGCTGTTTTTT. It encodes CASSYSPGQGRDTGELFF.

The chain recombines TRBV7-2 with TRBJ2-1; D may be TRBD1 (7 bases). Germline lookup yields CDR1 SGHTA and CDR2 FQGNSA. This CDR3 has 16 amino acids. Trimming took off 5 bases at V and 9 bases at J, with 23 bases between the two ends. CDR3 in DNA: TGTGCCAGCAGCCTCTCAGCAGGGGGGTATGCCGGTGAGCAGTTCTTC. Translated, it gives CASSLSAGGYAGEQFF.

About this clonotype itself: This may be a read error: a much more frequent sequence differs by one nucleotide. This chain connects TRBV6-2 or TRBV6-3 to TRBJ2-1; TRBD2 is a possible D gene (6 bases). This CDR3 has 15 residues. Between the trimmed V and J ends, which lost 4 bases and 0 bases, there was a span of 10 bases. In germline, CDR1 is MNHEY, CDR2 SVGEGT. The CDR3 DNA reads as TGTGCCAGCAGTTTCGACGGGAGCTCCTACAATGAGCAGTTCTTC. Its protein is CASSFDGSSYNEQFF.

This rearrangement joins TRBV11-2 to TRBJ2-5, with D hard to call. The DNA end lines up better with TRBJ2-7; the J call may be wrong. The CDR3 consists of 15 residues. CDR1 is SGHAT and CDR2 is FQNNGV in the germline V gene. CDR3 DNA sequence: TGTGCCAGCAGCTTAGTCTTGGATTTGACCTACGAGCAGTACTTC. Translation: CASSLVLDLTYEQYF.

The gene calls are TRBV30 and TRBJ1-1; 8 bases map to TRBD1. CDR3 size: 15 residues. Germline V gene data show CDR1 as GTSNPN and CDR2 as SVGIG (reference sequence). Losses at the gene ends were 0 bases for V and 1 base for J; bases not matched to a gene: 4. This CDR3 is CAWSVGRGPNTEAFF. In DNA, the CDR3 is TGTGCCTGGAGTGTGGGCAGGGGGCCGAACACTGAAGCTTTCTTT.

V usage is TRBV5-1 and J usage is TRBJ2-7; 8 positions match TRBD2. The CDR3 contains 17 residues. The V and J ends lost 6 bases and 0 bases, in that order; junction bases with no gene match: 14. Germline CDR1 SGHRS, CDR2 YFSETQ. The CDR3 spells CASNPGGGHHYSYEQYF. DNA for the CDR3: TGCGCCAGCAACCCCGGGGGGGGCCATCATTACTCCTACGAGCAGTACTTC.